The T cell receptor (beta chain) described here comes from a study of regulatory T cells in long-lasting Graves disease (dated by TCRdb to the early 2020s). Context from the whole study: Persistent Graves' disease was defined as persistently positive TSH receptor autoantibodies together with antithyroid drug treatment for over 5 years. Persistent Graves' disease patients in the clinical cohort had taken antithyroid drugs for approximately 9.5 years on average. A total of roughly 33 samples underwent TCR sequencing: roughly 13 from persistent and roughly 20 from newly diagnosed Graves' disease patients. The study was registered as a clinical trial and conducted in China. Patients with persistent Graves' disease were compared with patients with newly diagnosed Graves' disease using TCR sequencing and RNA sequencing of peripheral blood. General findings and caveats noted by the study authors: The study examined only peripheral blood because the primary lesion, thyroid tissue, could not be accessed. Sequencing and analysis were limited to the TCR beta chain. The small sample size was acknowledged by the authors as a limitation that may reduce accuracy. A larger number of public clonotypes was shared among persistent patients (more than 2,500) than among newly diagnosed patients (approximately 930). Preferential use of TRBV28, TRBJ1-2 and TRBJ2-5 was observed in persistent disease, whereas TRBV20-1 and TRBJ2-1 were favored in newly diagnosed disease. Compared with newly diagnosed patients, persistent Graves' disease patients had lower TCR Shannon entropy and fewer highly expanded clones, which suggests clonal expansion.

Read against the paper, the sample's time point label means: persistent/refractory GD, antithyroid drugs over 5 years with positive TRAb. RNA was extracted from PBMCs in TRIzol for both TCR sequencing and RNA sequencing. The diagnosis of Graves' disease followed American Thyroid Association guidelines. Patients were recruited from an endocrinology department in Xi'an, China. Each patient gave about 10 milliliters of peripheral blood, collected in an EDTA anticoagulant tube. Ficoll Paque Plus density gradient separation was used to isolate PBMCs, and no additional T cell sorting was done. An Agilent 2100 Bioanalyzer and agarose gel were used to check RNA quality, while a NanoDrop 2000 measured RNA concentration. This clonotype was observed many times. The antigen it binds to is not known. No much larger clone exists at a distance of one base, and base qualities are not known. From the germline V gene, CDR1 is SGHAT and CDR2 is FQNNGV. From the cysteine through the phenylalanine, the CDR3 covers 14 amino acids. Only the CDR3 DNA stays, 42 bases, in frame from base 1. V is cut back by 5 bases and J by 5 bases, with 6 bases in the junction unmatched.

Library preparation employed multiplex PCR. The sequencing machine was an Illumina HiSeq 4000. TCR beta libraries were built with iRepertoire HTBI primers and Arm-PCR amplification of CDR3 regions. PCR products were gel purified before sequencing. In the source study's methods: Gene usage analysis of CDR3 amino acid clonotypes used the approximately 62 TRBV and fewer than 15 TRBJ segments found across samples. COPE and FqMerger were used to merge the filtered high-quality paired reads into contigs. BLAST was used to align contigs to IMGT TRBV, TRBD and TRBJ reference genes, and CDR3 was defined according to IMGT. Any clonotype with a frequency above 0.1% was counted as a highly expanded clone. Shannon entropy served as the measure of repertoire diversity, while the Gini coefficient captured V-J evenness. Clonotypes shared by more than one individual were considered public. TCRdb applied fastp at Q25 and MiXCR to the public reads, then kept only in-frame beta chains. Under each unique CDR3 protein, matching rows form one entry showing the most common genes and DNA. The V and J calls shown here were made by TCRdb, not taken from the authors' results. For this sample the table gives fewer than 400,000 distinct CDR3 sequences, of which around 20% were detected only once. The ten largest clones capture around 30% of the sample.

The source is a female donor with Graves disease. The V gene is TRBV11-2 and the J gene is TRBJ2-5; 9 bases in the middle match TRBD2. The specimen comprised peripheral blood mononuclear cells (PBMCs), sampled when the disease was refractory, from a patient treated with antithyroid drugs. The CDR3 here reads CASSHGLAPETQYF. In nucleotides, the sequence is TGTGCCAGCAGCCACGGACTAGCGCCGGAGACCCAGTACTTC.